This TCR beta chain was profiled in a study of identical twins. The study, taken as a whole, reports: Researchers reported excess low generation probability among twin-shared out-of-frame alpha sequences. The models systematically underestimated how much out-of-frame TCR alpha was shared in monozygotic twins. There were fewer insertions in abundant cord blood beta clonotypes, but memory repertoires showed no such pattern.

This clonotype was counted at least ten times. As yet, its antigen is unknown. V lost 5 bases and J lost 7; bases outside the gene matches: 13. CDR1 is LNHNV and CDR2 is YYDKDF in the germline V gene (reference sequence). This CDR3 has 16 residues. One entry per CDR3 protein, called by TCRdb with MiXCR from the 5' RACE reads. The sample contains more than 650,000 distinct CDR3 sequences, over 5% of which appear only once. The V gene is TRBV15, the J gene TRBJ1-4; 7 nucleotides line up with TRBD1. This sequence was found in a man in his late teens or twenties in good health. Sequencing used naive T cells sorted from blood. Written as DNA, the CDR3 is TGTGCCACCAGCGCCCACCTAACAGGGGTTACTGAAAAACTGTTTTTT. It encodes CATSAHLTGVTEKLFF.